The 24 T cell receptor beta chains in this list originate from one sample, sequenced in a study of shared clonotypes between healthy human individuals. Repertoires were generated with immunoSEQ multiplex PCR, while TCRdb's copy carries only in-frame clones and drops some. Of 650,000 to 800,000 clones listed, 92% were seen once; the top ten hold 20% to 25%. Terminally differentiated effector memory CD45RA+ cells were excluded by CCR7 positive selection of CD45RO-negative cells. What was sequenced was naive CD8+ T cells sorted from blood. These receptors all come from a man younger than 40 in good health.

The chain's CDR3 is CASSPLQGAHFAFF. The CDR3 nucleotides are TGTGCCAGCAGCCCCCTACAGGGGGCACATTTTGCTTTCTTT. The genes are TRBV7-9 and TRBJ1-1; 9 bases agree with TRBD1. This CDR3 is 14 amino acids long. Germline assignment: CDR1 SEHNR and CDR2 FQNEAQ (reference sequence). The V and J ends lost 5 bases and 11 bases, in that order; junction bases with no gene match: 12.

The chain joins TRBV15 to TRBJ2-3; 8 bases align to TRBD1. The length of the CDR3 is 15 residues. The V segment lost 1 base and the J segment 6 bases; nucleotides outside the gene matches: 6. Germline lookup yields CDR1 LNHNV and CDR2 YYDKDF (reference sequence). In nucleotides, the CDR3 is TGTGCCACCAGCAGAGTTCGGACAGGGACCGATACGCAGTATTTT. Its protein is CATSRVRTGTDTQYF.

The rearrangement joins TRBV9 to TRBJ2-1; D gene ambiguous. Looked up from germline, CDR1 is SGDLS and CDR2 is YYNGEE. The germline V and J ends were trimmed by 0 bases and 8 bases, with 6 bases remaining between them. The CDR3 has 12 amino acids. CDR3 nucleotides: TGTGCCAGCAGCGTAGTTCCCCATGAGCAGTTCTTC. It specifies CASSVVPHEQFF.

J is TRBJ1-1 and V is TRBV19; D is ambiguous. The V and J ends lost 3 bases and 6 bases respectively, with 11 bases between them. Germline loops: CDR1 LNHDA, CDR2 SQIVND (reference sequence). The CDR3 has 13 amino acids. The CDR3: CASSMTLAAEAFF. CDR3 in DNA: TGTGCCAGTAGTATGACCCTCGCGGCTGAAGCTTTCTTT.

The rearrangement uses TRBV2 and TRBJ1-3, with TRBD1 matching over 9 bases. This CDR3 region has 18 residues. V gave up 6 bases and J gave up 0 bases; unmatched junction bases: 12. Germline CDR1 reads SNHLY; CDR2 reads FYNNEI. The CDR3: CASSGDRELISSGNTIYF. The CDR3 DNA sequence: TGTGCCAGCAGCGGGGACAGGGAGCTGATAAGCTCTGGAAACACCATATATTTT.

The rearrangement joins TRBV9 to TRBJ2-1; perhaps TRBD2 as D (5 bases). The V gene's germline CDR1 is SGDLS and CDR2 YYNGEE. The CDR3 sequence is 15 residues long. V lost 4 bases and J 4 bases, leaving 15 bases between the germline ends. The CDR3 sequence is CASSLKEGSYNEQFF. CDR3 coding DNA: TGTGCCAGCAGCCTTAAAGAGGGATCTTACAATGAGCAGTTCTTC. Full variable domain (outside the CDR3, taken from reference TRBV9 and TRBJ2-1): DSGVTQTPKHLITATGQRVTLRCSPRSGDLSVYWYQQSLDQGLQFLIQYYNGEERAKGNILERFSAQQFPDLHSELNLSSLELGDSALYFCASSLKEGSYNEQFFGPGTRLTVL.

The V and J genes are TRBV7-9 and TRBJ2-7; D unclear. This CDR3 comprises 13 residues. Per the germline V gene, CDR1 is SEHNR and CDR2 is FQNEAQ (reference sequence). Trimming shortened V by 4 bases and J by 2 bases, and 9 bases separated the two germline ends. The CDR3 sequence is CASSSYRTYEQYF. In DNA, the CDR3 is TGTGCCAGCAGCTCATACAGAACCTACGAGCAGTACTTC. Together with reference TRBV7-9 and TRBJ2-7, the CDR3 gives the full variable domain: DTGVSQNPRHKITKRGQNVTFRCDPISEHNRLYWYRQTLGQGPEFLTYFQNEAQLEKSRLLSDRFSAERPKGSFSTLEIQRTEQGDSAMYLCASSSYRTYEQYFGPGTRLTVT.

J is TRBJ2-1 and V is TRBV5-6, with D maybe TRBD1 (5 bases). V dropped 4 bases and J dropped 4 bases, with 15 bases sitting between them. The CDR3 contains 15 residues. The germline V gene has CDR1 SGHDT and CDR2 YYEEEE. In nucleotides, the CDR3 is TGTGCCAGCAGCCCTCAGGGATGGGGTTACAATGAGCAGTTCTTC. Translated: CASSPQGWGYNEQFF.

CDR3 bases: TGTGCCAGCAGCTTAGTCGTAGGGGCCACAGATACGCAGTATTTT. Translated, it gives CASSLVVGATDTQYF. The chain joins TRBV7-6 to TRBJ2-3; weak D call: TRBD1 (5 bases). This CDR3 has 15 residues. Germline-derived CDR1 and CDR2 are SGHVS and FNYEAQ. Deletions cut 1 base from V and 2 bases from J, with 10 bases between.

The CDR3 protein is CASSLGGSREQFF. The CDR3 nucleotides read TGTGCCAGCAGCTTGGGTGGGAGCCGTGAGCAGTTCTTC. The chain links TRBV7-3 to TRBJ2-1, with D perhaps TRBD2 (5 bases). The CDR3 extends over 13 amino acids. Germline CDR1 SGHTA, CDR2 FQGTGA. The V end lost 3 bases, the J end lost 9 bases, and 12 bases lay between the germline ends.

The chain links TRBV27 to TRBJ1-1; 8 nucleotides agree with TRBD1. Germline-derived CDR1 and CDR2 are MNHEY and SMNVEV (reference sequence). This CDR3 is built from 14 residues. The V gene end was trimmed by 7 bases and the J gene end by 6 bases; junction bases not matched to a gene: 10. The CDR3 nucleotides are TGTGCCAGCACCCCGGACAGGGCCGACTCTGAAGCTTTCTTT. It yields the protein CASTPDRADSEAFF.

The gene calls are TRBV4-1 and TRBJ2-7; 9 bases are a match to TRBD1. Germline V CDR1 and CDR2: MGHRA, YSYEKL. The CDR3 is 13 amino acids. The trim removed 6 bases at V and 4 bases at J, leaving 4 bases unmatched. CDR3 coding DNA: TGCGCCAGCAGTCTGGGACAGGGATACGAGCAGTACTTC. Translating gives CASSLGQGYEQYF.

The genes are TRBV4-3 and TRBJ2-5, with 7 nucleotides matching TRBD2. Germline assignment: CDR1 LGHNA and CDR2 YSLEER. This CDR3 spans 16 amino acids. Losses at the gene ends were 4 bases for V and 3 bases for J; bases not matched to a gene: 11. The DNA of the CDR3 is TGCGCCAGCAGCCCCGCCGTGGGGGGGAATAAAGAGACCCAGTACTTC. As protein: CASSPAVGGNKETQYF.

The chain joins TRBV5-6 to TRBJ1-3, with D perhaps TRBD1 (6 bases). Trimming took off 4 bases at V and 5 bases at J, with 28 bases between the two ends. This CDR3 has 19 amino acids. CDR1 SGHDT and CDR2 YYEEEE come from the germline V gene. In DNA, the CDR3 is TGTGCCAGCAGCCGAGGGGCGCCTTCGGGCGGGGGCGCGAGAAACACCATATATTTT. This sequence encodes CASSRGAPSGGGARNTIYF.

The rearrangement joins TRBV5-6 to TRBJ2-7, with D unresolved. CDR3 length: 13 amino acids. Trimming shortened V by 2 bases and J by 3 bases, and 9 bases separated the two germline ends. Germline CDR1 and CDR2: SGHDT and YYEEEE. This CDR3 reads CASSFALGYEQYF. The CDR3 bases are TGTGCCAGCAGCTTCGCGTTGGGCTACGAGCAGTACTTC.

The V call is TRBV2, the J call TRBJ2-5, with D hard to call. The CDR3 runs 16 residues. The germline gives CDR1 SNHLY, CDR2 FYNNEI. V dropped 0 bases and J dropped 7 bases, with 18 bases sitting between them. The CDR3 DNA follows: TGTGCCAGCAGTGAAGCGTTTCCTGGCTCGAAGGGGACCCAGTACTTC. Protein sequence: CASSEAFPGSKGTQYF.

This chain uses TRBV28 with TRBJ2-7; possible D gene TRBD2, 6 bases. Germline CDR1 MDHEN, CDR2 SYDVKM. V lost 7 bases to trimming and J lost 0 bases, with 16 bases between them. The CDR3 runs to 15 residues. CDR3 coding DNA: TGTGCCAGCACCCATCCGGTGGGAGGCTCCTACGAGCAGTACTTC. Translated, it gives CASTHPVGGSYEQYF.

V usage is TRBV9 and J usage is TRBJ2-3; D not certain. The CDR3 covers 11 residues. V lost 4 bases and J 6 bases, leaving 6 bases between the germline ends. Per the germline V gene, CDR1 is SGDLS and CDR2 is YYNGEE. The CDR3, as DNA: TGTGCCAGCAGCTTTGGGGATACGCAGTATTTT. Protein: CASSFGDTQYF.

Here the CDR3 reads CASSDPERETDTQYF. The CDR3 nucleotides are TGTGCCAGCAGCGATCCAGAGCGGGAGACAGATACGCAGTATTTT. The chain joins TRBV7-9 to TRBJ2-3; 8 nucleotides line up with TRBD2. The V segment lost 5 bases and the J segment 3 bases; nucleotides outside the gene matches: 7. The CDR3 runs to 15 residues. Germline V gives CDR1 SEHNR, CDR2 FQNEAQ (reference sequence).

The chain links TRBV28 to TRBJ2-3; the D is unclear. CDR3 length equals 14 residues. Germline lookup yields CDR1 MDHEN and CDR2 SYDVKM. V lost 3 bases to trimming and J lost 2 bases, with 9 bases between them. This chain's CDR3 is CASSFSPSTDTQYF. Here the CDR3 DNA reads TGTGCCAGCAGTTTCTCACCCTCCACAGATACGCAGTATTTT.

This clone was seen a single time. The V call is TRBV7-9, the J call TRBJ2-5; D possibly corresponds to TRBD1 (6 bases). The V and J ends lost 5 bases and 1 base respectively, with 14 bases between them. The germline gives CDR1 SEHNR, CDR2 FQNEAQ (reference sequence). The CDR3 length is 15 residues. The CDR3 DNA sequence: TGTGCCAGCAGCATACTCACAGGGCCCCAAGAGACCCAGTACTTC. The encoded protein is CASSILTGPQETQYF.

The sample holds one count of this clone. The V and J genes are TRBV28 and TRBJ1-1; tentative D call: TRBD1 (5 bases). Looked up from germline, CDR1 is MDHEN and CDR2 is SYDVKM. V lost 7 bases to trimming and J lost 0 bases, with 21 bases between them. The CDR3 sequence is 17 residues long. This CDR3 reads CASTTPQGFWMNTEAFF. The CDR3 region has the DNA TGTGCCAGCACCACCCCCCAGGGTTTCTGGATGAACACTGAAGCTTTCTTT.

The chain employs TRBV7-6 and TRBJ2-5; 7 bases are a match to TRBD1. Losses at the gene ends were 5 bases for V and 5 bases for J; bases not matched to a gene: 8. Looked up from germline, CDR1 is SGHVS and CDR2 is FNYEAQ. The CDR3 sequence is 14 residues long. CDR3 bases: TGTGCCAGCAGCGCGTTCTGGGACAGTGAGACCCAGTACTTC. Translated: CASSAFWDSETQYF.

The chain joins TRBV11-2 to TRBJ2-7, with 7 positions matching TRBD2. The CDR3 spans 14 residues. The V gene end was trimmed by 3 bases and the J gene end by 3 bases; junction bases not matched to a gene: 5. Germline assignment: CDR1 SGHAT and CDR2 FQNNGV. The CDR3 protein is CASSFRGSGYEQYF. The DNA for the CDR3 is TGTGCCAGCAGCTTTCGCGGGAGTGGCTACGAGCAGTACTTC.